This T cell receptor (beta chain) was sequenced for a study of blood T cell repertoires in COVID-19. In the study overall: The United States, Italy and Spain provided the acute and convalescent COVID-19 samples.

Some clones are missing from TCRdb's copy, which holds only in-frame ones; the method was immunoSEQ multiplex PCR. This table holds approximately 240,000 clones, about 86% found once. This CDR3 comprises 14 residues. Germline V gene sequence: CDR1 MNHEY, CDR2 SMNVEV (reference sequence). Trimming stripped 3 bases from V and 0 bases from J, with 9 bases between. The chain employs TRBV27 and TRBJ2-7, with D possibly being TRBD2 (6 bases). The receptor was isolated from a woman in her 30s who had recovered from COVID-19. The sequenced material came from peripheral blood. CDR3 protein: CASSFVGSSYEQYF. The CDR3 DNA is TGTGCCAGCAGTTTCGTCGGGAGCTCCTACGAGCAGTACTTC.